What follows is one TCR beta chain and its context. Its specific antigen is unknown. This sample was taken from a study of cytomegalovirus exposure and HLA in healthy donors (dated by TCRdb to the late 2010s). Concerning the study at large: In an earlier analysis of around 540 of the donors, 250 to 300 Gb of sequence data and some 120 million unique TCR beta sequences from roughly 180 million T cells were reported. In a later genetic analysis, genome-wide SNP genotypes for 398 of the 666 donors were used, and that subset was treated as a discovery cohort. The number of donors typed differed by locus, with roughly 629-640 for A, B, C, DRB1 and DQB1, 522 for DQA1, 606 for DPA1, and about 450 for DPB1. Besides the first cohort of hundreds of subjects, a separate validation cohort made up of 120 different subjects was used. Among a few hundred genotyped donors of the cohort, an average of about 240,000 unique TCR beta nucleotide sequences were sequenced per donor, about a sixth of them non-productive. An early release that covered 500 to 800 HLA-typed donors contained approximately 290 gigabases of sequencing data and about 93 million unique TCR sequences. The study combined high-throughput TCR immunosequencing, statistical association of individual TCRs with disease status, and machine learning to predict cytomegalovirus infection status. Donor age, sex, ethnicity and CMV serostatus were collected together with the repertoire data. The T cell repertoires of about 700 subjects were profiled by immunosequencing and related to cytomegalovirus serostatus. All discovery cohort repertoires had been generated using a single sequencing platform. HLA typing covered class I and class II loci at four-digit resolution. Of the 300 to 500 genotyped donors, less than 90% were placed in the genetic ancestry cluster associated with self-reported Caucasian donors. An earlier analysis of roughly 600 of the donors used high-throughput TCR beta sequencing to judge whether each TCR beta V gene segment behaved as functional or pseudogenic. About 5 DR-DQ haplotypes were handled as single units for association and clustering, since linkage in the cohort was strong. The study aimed to test whether signatures of past pathogen exposure could be identified by cataloging public T cell receptors. Rather than using new phenotypic data, the later analysis identified candidate immune exposures from TCR beta sequences and from how often those sequences occurred across donors. A later analysis re-examined previously published TCR beta repertoires from about 670 donors and added high-resolution HLA genotyping to investigate patterns of TCR occurrence.

Overall study results and their limits: Linkage disequilibrium might explain the correlated functional status among segregating V segments, but an unknown experimental factor could not be ruled out. A later genetic analysis associated a missense DCLRE1C variant with V-gene and J-gene trimming of TCR beta chains, and an independent cohort replicated the association. According to a later analysis, parvovirus B19, influenza, CMV and Epstein-Barr virus appeared linked to several top co-occurrence clusters. A total of about 150 TCR beta chains were listed by the study as associated with cytomegalovirus. In an earlier analysis of 587 of the donors, most TCR beta V segments appeared in productive rearrangements about 87% or about 30% of the time, broadly matching IMGT annotations. A further reported finding was that TCR beta sequences accurately predicted the HLA-A and HLA-B alleles for most subjects in the first cohort. Roughly 15 rarely observed V segments, including chromosome 9 orphons, were excluded from the earlier analysis of several hundred of the donors because counts were too low. A later analysis found that HLA-associated TCR beta chains were more clonally expanded and had lower generation probabilities than equally common non-associated chains. Three of the identified cytomegalovirus-associated TCR beta chains were confirmed in vitro to be specific for cytomegalovirus antigens. Cytomegalovirus status was reported to be diagnosed by the classifier with high specificity and sensitivity in both the original and validation cohorts. Most TCR sequences were observed very rarely across donors, whereas some public TCRs were present in many individuals. Because HLA typing was unavailable for some donors at each locus, only the typed subset was used in association tests. For the cohort, immune exposure information was limited to CMV serostatus. Some IMGT-functional V segments, including TRBV6-2 and TRBV6-3, could not be told apart with the 87-base-pair reads, so those segments were excluded. A later analysis found that most CMV-associated TCR beta chains appeared HLA-restricted, with HLA associations seemingly driven largely by CMV exposure. A cluster of highly shared sequence variants was judged likely to represent a technical artifact of the sequencing pipeline. Roughly uniform sequencing depth across donors was assumed in presence/absence analyses, although this assumption may not hold. According to the authors, the approach could potentially be generalized to other disease states and immunological phenotypes. In a later analysis, TCR association rates were found to vary across HLA loci, with the most associated TCRs seen for DRB1 alleles and the fewest for HLA-C alleles. In a later analysis, around 17,000 TCR beta sequences were associated with specific HLA alleles at a false discovery rate of 0.05. The cohort was sequenced for TCR beta chains only, and without alpha or paired-chain data the features that could be detected were limited. A later genetic analysis reported fewer N-insertions in productive TCRs among donors in an Asian-associated ancestry cluster than the roughly 700-donor mean. Strong co-occurrence of HLA alleles, especially DR and DQ, made assigning TCR associations to individual alleles difficult.

The germline V gene provides CDR1 MNHEY and CDR2 SVGAGI. The CDR3, from cysteine to phenylalanine, totals 15 residues. The CDR3 DNA has 45 bases and is translated from base 1. The trim is 5 bases for V and 0 bases for J, with a gap of 13 bases between the germline ends. To prepare the library, the immunoSEQ multiplex PCR assay was applied. The multiplex PCR relied on a mix of 60 forward primers for TCR Vbeta segments and 13 reverse primers for TCR Jbeta segments. The CDR3 region of rearranged TCR beta genes was amplified from genomic DNA with a multiplex PCR assay. On the Illumina HiSeq System, the amplified TCR beta libraries were sequenced as 87-base-pair reads. Per the original workflow: A later analysis counted some 74 million unique TCR beta chains across the 500 to 850 repertoires, and around 9.9 million of these chains were shared by at least two donors. Raw reads were error-corrected and collapsed into unique sequences by a nearest-neighbor algorithm in which closely related sequences were merged to remove PCR and sequencing errors. CDR3 sequences were aligned to IMGT reference sequences to assign V, D and J gene segments. For a sequence to be retained, a match of at least six nucleotides to both a V gene segment and a J gene segment was required. Rearrangements were called productive when the CDR3 lacked stop codons and stayed in frame with V and J; all others were non-productive. Following IMGT convention, CDR3 was defined as the stretch from the second conserved V-encoded cysteine to the conserved J-encoded phenylalanine. In an earlier analysis of approximately 500 of the donors, sequences lacking an unambiguous match to a single V gene segment were excluded. In an earlier analysis of about 590 of the donors, a V segment was called functional when productive rearrangements were above 56.7%, and segregating when the standard deviation between donors exceeded 5%. A statistical classification framework was developed to diagnose cytomegalovirus status using the catalog of TCR beta chain sequences. A later analysis assigned V and J genes by comparing TCR nucleotide sequences with IMGT/GENE-DB human TR gene sequences. The TCRdist pipeline was used in a later analysis to assign CDR3 sequences and most-parsimonious VDJ recombination scenarios. In a later analysis, each TCR beta chain was defined by its CDR3 amino acid sequence together with its V-gene family, and reads without a unique V-gene family were excluded. In a later analysis, fewer than 650 highly shared, low-generation-probability nucleotide sequences were removed to address suspected cross-contamination and a sequencing artifact. In a later analysis, a clonal expansion index was calculated for each public chain from normalized within-repertoire ranks of inferred template counts. In a later analysis, generation probabilities were computed using a VDJ recombination model fitted to out-of-frame rearrangements, and the results were checked against IGoR. In a later analysis, TCR-TCR, TCR-HLA and TCR-CMV co-occurrence was scored with hypergeometric tests, and a repertoire-size bias correction was applied to TCR pairs. A later analysis estimated false discovery rates by permuting HLA or CMV assignments 20 times. In a later analysis, co-occurring TCRs were grouped using DBSCAN, with TCRdist sequence similarity added in when clustering inside HLA-allele-positive subsets. Repertoires with fewer than 30,000 or more than 120,000 public chains, plus five repertoires with anomalous nucleotide sharing, were excluded from co-occurrence clustering. The table comes from immuneACCESS by way of TCRdb, which keeps in-frame sequences with V and J called. Part of the clones is missing from these tables; in studies checked, under half for an unresolved V gene and the rest for unknown reasons. V and J calls and clone size follow that table, whereas D and trimming were derived from the DNA. This sample's table carries around 80,000 clones. 0.83% of the sample comes from the top ten.

In total, approximately 610 healthy bone marrow donors made up the cohort. At the time of sampling, every cohort member was nominally healthy, though immune exposures that went unrecorded were likely present. The donor was CMV seronegative and belonged to the group of roughly 330 seronegative cohort members. A peripheral blood sample was collected from each donor, and TCR beta sequencing was performed on peripheral blood mononuclear cells. The Qiagen DNeasy Blood Extraction Kit was used to extract genomic DNA from the blood cell samples. The source of this sequence is a boy younger than 18 in good health and CMV-seronegative. The material sequenced was PBMCs. In this chain, TRBV6-5 is recombined with TRBJ1-2; too little of a D gene remains to name it. The DNA reads TGTGCCAGCAGTACACTACGAGGAACTAACTATGGCTACACCTTC. This gives the protein CASSTLRGTNYGYTF.